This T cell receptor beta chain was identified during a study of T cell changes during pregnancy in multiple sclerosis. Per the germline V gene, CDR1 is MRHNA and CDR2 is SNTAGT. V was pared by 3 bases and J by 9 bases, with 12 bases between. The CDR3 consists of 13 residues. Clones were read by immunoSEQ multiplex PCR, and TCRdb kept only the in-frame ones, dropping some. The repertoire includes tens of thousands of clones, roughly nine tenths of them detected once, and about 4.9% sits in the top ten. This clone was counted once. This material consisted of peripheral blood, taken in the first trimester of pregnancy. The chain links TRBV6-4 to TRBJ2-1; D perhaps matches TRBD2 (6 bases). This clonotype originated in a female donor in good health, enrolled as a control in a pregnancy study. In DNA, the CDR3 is TGTGCCAGCAGTGAGGCGGGGTTTAGTGAGCAGTTCTTC. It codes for CASSEAGFSEQFF.